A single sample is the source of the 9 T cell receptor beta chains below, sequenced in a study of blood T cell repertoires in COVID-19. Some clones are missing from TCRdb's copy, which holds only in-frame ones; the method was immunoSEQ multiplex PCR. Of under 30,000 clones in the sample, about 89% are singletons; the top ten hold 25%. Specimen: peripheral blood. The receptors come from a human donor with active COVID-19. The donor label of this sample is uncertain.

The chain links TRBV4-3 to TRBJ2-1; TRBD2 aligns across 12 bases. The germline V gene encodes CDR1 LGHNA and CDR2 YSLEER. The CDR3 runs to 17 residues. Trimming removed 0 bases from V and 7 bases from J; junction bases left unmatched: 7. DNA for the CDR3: TGCGCCAGCAGCCAAGATCATCTAGCGGGAGGGCGGAATGAGCAGTTCTTC. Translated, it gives CASSQDHLAGGRNEQFF.

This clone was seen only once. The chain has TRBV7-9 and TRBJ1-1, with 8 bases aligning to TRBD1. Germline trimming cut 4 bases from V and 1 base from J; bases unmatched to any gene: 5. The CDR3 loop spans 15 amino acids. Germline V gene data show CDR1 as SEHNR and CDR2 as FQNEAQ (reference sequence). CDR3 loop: CASSSSGTGNTEAFF. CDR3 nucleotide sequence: TGTGCCAGCAGCTCCTCCGGGACAGGGAACACTGAAGCTTTCTTT.

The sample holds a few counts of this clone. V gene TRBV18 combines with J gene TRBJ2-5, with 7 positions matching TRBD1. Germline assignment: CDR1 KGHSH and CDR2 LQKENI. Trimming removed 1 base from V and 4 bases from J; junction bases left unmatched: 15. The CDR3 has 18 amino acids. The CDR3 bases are TGTGCCAGCTCACCACAAAGTCGGGACAGTCCCAGAAGAGAGACCCAGTACTTC. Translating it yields CASSPQSRDSPRRETQYF.

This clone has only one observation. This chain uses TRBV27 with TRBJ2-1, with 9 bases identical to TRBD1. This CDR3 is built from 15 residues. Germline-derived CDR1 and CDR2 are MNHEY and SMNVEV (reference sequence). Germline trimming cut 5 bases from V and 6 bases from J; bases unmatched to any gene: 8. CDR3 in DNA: TGTGCCAGCAGTATAGGGACAGGGCTCTCCAATGAGCAGTTCTTC. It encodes CASSIGTGLSNEQFF.

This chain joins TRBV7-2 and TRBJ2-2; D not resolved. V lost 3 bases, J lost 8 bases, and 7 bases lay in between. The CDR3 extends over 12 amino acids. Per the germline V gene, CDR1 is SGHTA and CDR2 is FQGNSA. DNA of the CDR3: TGTGCCAGCAGCTTCTTTTCTGGGGAGCTGTTTTTT. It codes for CASSFFSGELFF. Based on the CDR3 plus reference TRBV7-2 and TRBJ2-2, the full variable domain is GAGVSQSPSNKVTEKGKDVELRCDPISGHTALYWYRQSLGQGLEFLIYFQGNSAPDKSGLPSDRFSAERTGGSVSTLTIQRTQQEDSAVYLCASSFFSGELFFGEGSRLTVL.

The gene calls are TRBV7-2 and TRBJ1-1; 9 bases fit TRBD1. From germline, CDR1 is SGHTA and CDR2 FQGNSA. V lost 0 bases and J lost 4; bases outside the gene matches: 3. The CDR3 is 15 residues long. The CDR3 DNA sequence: TGTGCCAGCAGCTTAGCGAACAGGGGGCCCACTGAAGCTTTCTTT. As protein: CASSLANRGPTEAFF.

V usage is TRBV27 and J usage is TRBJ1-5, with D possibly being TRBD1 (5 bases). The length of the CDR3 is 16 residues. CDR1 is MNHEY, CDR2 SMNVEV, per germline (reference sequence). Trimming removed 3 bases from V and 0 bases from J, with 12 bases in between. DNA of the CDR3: TGTGCCAGCAGTTTGGGCTCAGGGAATAGCAATCAGCCCCAGCATTTT. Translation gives CASSLGSGNSNQPQHF.

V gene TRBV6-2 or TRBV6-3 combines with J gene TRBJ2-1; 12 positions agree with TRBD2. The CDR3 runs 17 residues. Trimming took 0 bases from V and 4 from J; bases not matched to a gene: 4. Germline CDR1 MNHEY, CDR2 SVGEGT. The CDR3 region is CASSYSTSGRFYNEQFF. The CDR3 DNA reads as TGTGCCAGCAGTTACTCCACTAGCGGGAGGTTTTACAATGAGCAGTTCTTC.

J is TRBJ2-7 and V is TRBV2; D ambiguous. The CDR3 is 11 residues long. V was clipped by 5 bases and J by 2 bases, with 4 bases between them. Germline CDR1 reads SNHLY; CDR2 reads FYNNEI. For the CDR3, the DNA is TGTGCCAGCAGTCGGGCCTACGAGCAGTACTTC. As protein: CASSRAYEQYF.